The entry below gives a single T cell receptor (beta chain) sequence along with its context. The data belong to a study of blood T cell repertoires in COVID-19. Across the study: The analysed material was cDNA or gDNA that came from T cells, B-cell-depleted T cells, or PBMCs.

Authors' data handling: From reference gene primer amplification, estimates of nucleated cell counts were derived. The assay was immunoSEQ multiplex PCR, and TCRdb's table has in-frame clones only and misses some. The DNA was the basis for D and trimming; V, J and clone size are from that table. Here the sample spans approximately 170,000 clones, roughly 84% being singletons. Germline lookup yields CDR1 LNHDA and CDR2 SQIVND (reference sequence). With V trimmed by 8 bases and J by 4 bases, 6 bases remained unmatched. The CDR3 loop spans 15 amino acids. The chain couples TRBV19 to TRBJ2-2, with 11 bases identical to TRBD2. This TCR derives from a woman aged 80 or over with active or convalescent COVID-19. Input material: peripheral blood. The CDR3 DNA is TGTGCCAGTGAAATCCTAGCGGGAGGCACCGGGGAGCTGTTTTTT. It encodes CASEILAGGTGELFF.